This T cell receptor (beta chain) was documented in a study of blood T cells in healthy people across ages. Study-wide findings and caveats: The recorded TCR beta diversity per million T cells decreased in a roughly linear manner with age.

V was pared by 6 bases and J by 4 bases, with 12 bases between. CDR1 and CDR2 from the germline V gene are MNHNS and SASEGT. This CDR3 has 14 amino acids. As to this clonotype: Antigen unknown.

The second PCR ran roughly 6 to 11 cycles with a sample-barcoded 5' primer and J-beta primers. MiXCR was run by TCRdb on the 5' RACE reads, yielding one entry per CDR3 protein. The data contain approximately 1,100,000 distinct CDR3 sequences, 35% to 55% of them seen just once; the ten biggest clones take up under 20%. V is TRBV6-1 and J is TRBJ2-2; D perhaps matches TRBD2 (6 bases). This TCR was sampled from a woman aged 55-69 years in good health. Sequencing input: blood. CDR3 amino acids: CASRGLRGTGELFF. CDR3 bases: TGTGCCAGCAGGGGACTCCGGGGCACCGGGGAGCTGTTTTTT.